Listed below are T cell receptor beta chains from one sample, sequenced in a study of response to subunit inactivated influenza vaccine. TCRdb recomputed calls from the RT-PCR reads with MiXCR, one row per CDR3 protein. The data show around 710,000 distinct CDR3 sequences, over 11% seen once. Sequenced material: PBMCs from blood, taken around two weeks before vaccination. These TCRs come from a man between 45 and 60 years old who received an inactivated influenza vaccine. Both conserved end residues are part of each CDR3. D genes are given only for firm matches. For some rows the clone size is stated as once, few or many, or as a class when expanded; others skip it.

v_call	j_call	d_call	clone_size	cdr3_nt	cdr3_aa
TRBV12-3/TRBV12-4	TRBJ2-7	.	few	TGTGCCAGCAGTTCGGCCGGGCTCGCGTCGGCCGAGCAGTACTTC	CASSSAGLASAEQYF
TRBV29-1	TRBJ1-4	TRBD1	many	TGCAGCGGCGGCGGGGGTCCGGGACAGGGTAATGAAAAACTGTTTTTT	CSGGGGPGQGNEKLFF
TRBV11-2	TRBJ2-7	.	.	TGTGCCAGCGTTGGACAGTCCTACGGGCAGTACTTC	CASVGQSYGQYF
TRBV9	TRBJ2-7	.	few	TGTGCCAGCAGCCGGGACTTACGATACGAGCAGTACTTC	CASSRDLRYEQYF
TRBV28	TRBJ1-2	.	.	TGTGCCAGCAGTTTATTAGGTTGGCCAAGCTACACCTTC	CASSLLGWPSYTF
TRBV3-1	TRBJ1-2	.	.	TGTGCCAGCAGCCGGCGCTCCCTGATCGCCTTC	CASSRRSLIAF
TRBV24-1	TRBJ2-6	.	few	TGTGCCACCAGTGGACGGCCCCACTCTGGGGCCAACGTCCTGACTTTC	CATSGRPHSGANVLTF
TRBV2	TRBJ1-2	.	few	TGTGCCAGAAAGATACACGGCGTGGCTCGTGGCTACACCTTC	CARKIHGVARGYTF
TRBV7-2	TRBJ2-1	.	few	TGTGCCAGCAGTTCCCGTCGGGTGGTCGGCAATGAGCAGTTCTTC	CASSSRRVVGNEQFF
TRBV12-3/TRBV12-4	TRBJ2-5	TRBD2	few	TGTGCCAGCAGCCCCAGCTGGGAGGGTCCCCAAGAGACCCAGTACTTC	CASSPSWEGPQETQYF
TRBV7-2	TRBJ2-7	.	.	TGTGCCAGCAGCTTACAGCCTATTTACGAGCAGTACTTC	CASSLQPIYEQYF
TRBV5-1	TRBJ2-3	.	.	TGCGCCAGCAGCTTATCATGGGTTAGAGATACGCAGTATTTT	CASSLSWVRDTQYF
TRBV6-1	TRBJ1-5	TRBD1	many	TGTGCCAGCAGTGAACAACCCGGGACAGGGGAGGATCAGCCCCAGCATTTT	CASSEQPGTGEDQPQHF
TRBV9	TRBJ2-3	TRBD2	many	TGTGCCAGCAGCGTAGGGCTAGCGGGAGATTTAGATACGCAGTATTTT	CASSVGLAGDLDTQYF
TRBV4-3	TRBJ2-7	.	.	TGCGCCAGCAGCCAAGGGACATTAAACTCCTACGAGCAGTACTTC	CASSQGTLNSYEQYF
TRBV4-2	TRBJ1-1	.	.	TGTGCCAGCACCACCGCGGTGAACACTGAAGCTTTCTTT	CASTTAVNTEAFF
TRBV15	TRBJ1-2	.	few	TGTGCCACCAGCAGAGCAAGGGGAAGTAACTATGGCTACACCTTC	CATSRARGSNYGYTF
TRBV6-2/TRBV6-3	TRBJ2-5	.	few	TGTGCCAGCAGTTATCAGCTGGCTGGGGAGGCGAGTGAGACCCAGTACTTC	CASSYQLAGEASETQYF
TRBV11-2	TRBJ1-5	.	.	TGTGCCAGCAGCTTAGGACGAGGGCAGGAGGGTTGGCTCGAAAAGCCCCAGCATTTT	CASSLGRGQEGWLEKPQHF
TRBV7-9	TRBJ2-7	.	many	TGTGCCAGCACAGGGCCCTCCTACGAGCAGTACTTC	CASTGPSYEQYF
TRBV7-2	TRBJ1-1	.	many	TGTGCCAGCAGCTTAAACAGGGCGGCCACTGAAGCTTTCTTT	CASSLNRAATEAFF
TRBV20-1	TRBJ2-2	.	.	TGCAGTGCAAGCCTGTCCCCCGGGGAGCTGTTTTTT	CSASLSPGELFF
TRBV12-3/TRBV12-4	TRBJ1-5	.	many	TGTGCCAGCACCTCTGGGGGACAGCCCCAGCATTTT	CASTSGGQPQHF
TRBV10-2	TRBJ2-4	.	many	TGCGCCAGCAGTGAGTCGGGGCAGAGCAAAAACATTCAGTACTTC	CASSESGQSKNIQYF
TRBV9	TRBJ2-5	.	.	TGTGCCAGCAGCCCGAACCCAGGGACTCAAGAGACCCAGTACTTC	CASSPNPGTQETQYF
TRBV7-2	TRBJ2-7	.	few	TGTGCCAGCAGCGAAAGGGGTAGTCCCTTATCCTACGAGCAGTACTTC	CASSERGSPLSYEQYF
TRBV11-2	TRBJ1-4	.	.	TGTGCCAGCAGCTCACTTAAACGACGGCGGGACTGGCTGTTTTTT	CASSSLKRRRDWLFF
TRBV4-3	TRBJ1-1	.	many	TGCGCCAGCAGCCAAGCCTCCCGAAGGGGGAGAGACACTGAAGCTTTCTTT	CASSQASRRGRDTEAFF
TRBV27	TRBJ2-2	.	.	TGTGCCAGCAGTTTATCGGGGGGCGCTTATTACGGGGAGCTGTTTTTT	CASSLSGGAYYGELFF
TRBV14	TRBJ2-5	.	few	TGTGCCAGCAGCCGCGGGGGCAAACCTCACCAAGAGACCCAGTACTTC	CASSRGGKPHQETQYF
TRBV6-5	TRBJ1-1	.	many	TGTGCCAGCAGTCGTCACCAGGGGGAAGCTTTCTTT	CASSRHQGEAFF
TRBV9	TRBJ2-7	.	few	TGTGCCAGCAGCGTAGCCAGGGACTCCTACGAGCAGTACTTC	CASSVARDSYEQYF
TRBV5-5	TRBJ2-7	.	few	TGTGCCAGCAGCTTCGGAGGGACCGGGTCCTACGAGCAGTACTTC	CASSFGGTGSYEQYF
TRBV12-3/TRBV12-4	TRBJ2-3	.	many	TGTGCCAGCAGTTACGACTCCGATACGCAGTATTTT	CASSYDSDTQYF
TRBV29-1	TRBJ2-7	TRBD1	few	TGCAGCGCCGGCGACAGGGGATTCCCCTACGAGCAGTACTTC	CSAGDRGFPYEQYF
TRBV2	TRBJ2-7	.	.	TGTGCCAGCAGACTCCGATGGGGCGGAATCTACGAGCAGTACTTC	CASRLRWGGIYEQYF
TRBV4-2	TRBJ2-7	.	.	TGTGCCAGCAGCCAAGGGGAAGGCCACTACGAGCAGTACTTC	CASSQGEGHYEQYF
TRBV10-3	TRBJ2-1	TRBD1	.	TGTGCCATCAGTCTCGGACAGGGATCGAACAATGAGCAGTTCTTC	CAISLGQGSNNEQFF
TRBV19	TRBJ2-6	.	.	TGTGCCAGTAGTATGCCAGGGCGTTCCATCTCTGGGGCCAACGTCCTGACTTTC	CASSMPGRSISGANVLTF
TRBV14	TRBJ2-5	.	.	TGTGCCAGCAGTCCTAAGGGGCGGGAGACCCAGTACTTC	CASSPKGRETQYF
TRBV6-1	TRBJ1-2	.	.	TGTGCCAGCAGTACGCGCAGGGTTTACCCCTATGGCTACACCTTC	CASSTRRVYPYGYTF
TRBV20-1	TRBJ2-5	.	few	TGCAGTGCTAGGGGACTGTACCAAGAGACCCAGTACTTC	CSARGLYQETQYF
TRBV6-5	TRBJ1-4	.	many	TGTGCCAGCAGTTATTCACAGGGACTAGGGGAAAAACTGTTTTTT	CASSYSQGLGEKLFF
TRBV5-1	TRBJ2-1	TRBD2	few	TGCGCCAGCAGCTCTACGGGACTAGCTCCAAATGAGCAGTTCTTC	CASSSTGLAPNEQFF
TRBV3-1	TRBJ2-1	TRBD1	few	TGTGCCAGCAGCTTAAGGGACAGGGGTTTCGATGAGCAGTTCTTC	CASSLRDRGFDEQFF
TRBV3-1	TRBJ2-4	.	.	TGTGCCAGCACCCATCAAGGCCTGCCCAAAAACATTCAGTACTTC	CASTHQGLPKNIQYF
TRBV29-1	TRBJ2-7	.	.	TGCAGCGTTGTATCGGGGGGCGCACGATCCTACGAGCAGTACTTC	CSVVSGGARSYEQYF